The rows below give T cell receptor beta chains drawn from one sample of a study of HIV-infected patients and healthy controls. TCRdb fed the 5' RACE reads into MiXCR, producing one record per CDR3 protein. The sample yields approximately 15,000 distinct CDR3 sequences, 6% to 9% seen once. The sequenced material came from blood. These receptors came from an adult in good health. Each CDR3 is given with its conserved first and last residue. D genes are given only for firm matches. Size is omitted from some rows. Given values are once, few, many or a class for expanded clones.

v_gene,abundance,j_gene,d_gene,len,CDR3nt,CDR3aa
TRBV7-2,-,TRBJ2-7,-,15,TGTGCCAGCAGCGAAGGGGCTAGCGATTACTACGAGCAGAACTTC,CASSEGASDYYEQNF
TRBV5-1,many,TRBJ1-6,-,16,TGCGCCAGCAGGTACAGCCCAAGCTCCTATAATTCACCCCTCCACTTT,CASRYSPSSYNSPLHF
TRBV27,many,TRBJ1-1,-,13,TGTGCCAGCAGTTTAATCGGTTGGTCTGAAGCTTTCTTT,CASSLIGWSEAFF
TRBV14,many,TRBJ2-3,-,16,TGTGCCAGCAGCCGCGAACGGGGGGCCGTTACAGATACGCAGTATTTT,CASSRERGAVTDTQYF
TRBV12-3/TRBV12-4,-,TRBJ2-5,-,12,TGTGCCAGCAGTCGACAGGAAGAGACCCAGTACTTC,CASSRQEETQYF
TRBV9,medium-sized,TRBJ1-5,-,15,TGTGCCAGCAGCGTAGGCGGGGACCACAATCAGCCCCAGCATTTT,CASSVGGDHNQPQHF
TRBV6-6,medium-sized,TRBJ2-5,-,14,TGTGCCAGCAGTTATGTTGCGCAGCAAGAGACCCAGTACTTC,CASSYVAQQETQYF
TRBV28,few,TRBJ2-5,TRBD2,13,TGTGCCAGCAGAATAGCGGGCCAAGAGACCCAGTACTTC,CASRIAGQETQYF
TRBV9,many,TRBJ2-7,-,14,TGTGCCAGCAGCGGGACACTCTTCGGAGACGAGCAGTACTTC,CASSGTLFGDEQYF
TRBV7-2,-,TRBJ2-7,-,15,TGTGCCAGCAGCTTAGGGGGCCTAGCGATTTACGAGCAGTACTTC,CASSLGGLAIYEQYF
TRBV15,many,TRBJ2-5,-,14,TGTGCCACCAGCAGAGGGGCCGGCTGGGAGACCCAGTACTTC,CATSRGAGWETQYF
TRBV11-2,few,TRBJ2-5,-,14,TGTGCCAGCAGCTTAGGACAGAACAAAGAGACCCAGTACTTC,CASSLGQNKETQYF
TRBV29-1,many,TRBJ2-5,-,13,TGCAGCGTTGCCGGCAGGCCACAAGAGACCCAGTACTTC,CSVAGRPQETQYF
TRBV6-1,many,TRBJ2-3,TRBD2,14,TGTGCCAGCATAGTAAGCGGGGGGGCTAAGGGGCAGTATTTT,CASIVSGGAKGQYF
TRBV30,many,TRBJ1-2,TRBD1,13,TGTGCCTGGATGACGGACAGGGCCGTTGGCTACACCTTC,CAWMTDRAVGYTF
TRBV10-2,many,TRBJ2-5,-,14,TGCGCCAGCAGTGAGTCGGGGGTTGGAGAGACCCAGTACTTC,CASSESGVGETQYF
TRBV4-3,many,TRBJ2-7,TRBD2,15,TGCGCCAGCAGCCCGGGACTAGCGGGGACGGACGAGCAGTACTTC,CASSPGLAGTDEQYF
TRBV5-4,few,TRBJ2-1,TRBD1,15,TGTGCCAGCAGCTCCCTCCGGGACAGGGGGAATGAGCAGTTCTTC,CASSSLRDRGNEQFF
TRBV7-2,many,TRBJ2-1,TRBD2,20,TGTGCCAGCAGCTTAGTCTTAGCGGGGGATCGCCGTCCGCTTAGTAATGAGCAGTTCTTC,CASSLVLAGDRRPLSNEQFF
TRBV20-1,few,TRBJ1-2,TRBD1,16,TGCAGTGCTAGATCGGGACAGGGAAATGCGTTTTATGGCTACACCTTC,CSARSGQGNAFYGYTF
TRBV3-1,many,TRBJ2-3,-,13,TGTGCCAGCACCCTACAGAGCACAGATACGCAGTATTTT,CASTLQSTDTQYF
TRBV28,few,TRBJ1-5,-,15,TGTGCCAGCAGTTTTCGCAGCCTGGGGAATCAGCCCCAGCATTTT,CASSFRSLGNQPQHF
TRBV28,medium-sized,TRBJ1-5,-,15,TGTGCCAGCAGCGGTCGAGGGGCTGGCAATCAGCCCCAGCATTTT,CASSGRGAGNQPQHF
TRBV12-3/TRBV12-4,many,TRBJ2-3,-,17,TGTGCCAGCAGCAAAGCGGCCGGGACCGGGGCTTCATCGACGCAGTATTTT,CASSKAAGTGASSTQYF
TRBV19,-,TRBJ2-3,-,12,TGTGCCAGTAGTATGGCTGGAGATACGCAGTATTTT,CASSMAGDTQYF
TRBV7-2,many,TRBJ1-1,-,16,TGTGCCAGCAGCTTAGCGGCCAGGGTGGTGAACACTGAAGCTTTCTTT,CASSLAARVVNTEAFF
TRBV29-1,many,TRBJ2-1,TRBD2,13,TGCAGCGTTGTTGTAGCGGGAGTCAATGAGCAGTTCTTC,CSVVVAGVNEQFF
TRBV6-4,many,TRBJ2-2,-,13,TGTGCCAGCAGTGACTCTCAGACCGGGGAGCTGTTTTTT,CASSDSQTGELFF
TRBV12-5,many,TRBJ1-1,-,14,TGTGCTAGTGGTTTCCCGGGACAGAACACTGAAGCTTTCTTT,CASGFPGQNTEAFF
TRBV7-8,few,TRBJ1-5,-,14,TGTGCCAGCAGCTTACAGATTAGCAATCAGCCCCAGCATTTT,CASSLQISNQPQHF
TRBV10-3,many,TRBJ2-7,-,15,TGTGCCATCAGTGCTAGCAGCAAAGCGTCCTACGAGCAGTACTTC,CAISASSKASYEQYF
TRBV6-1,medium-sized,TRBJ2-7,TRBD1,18,TGTGCCAGCAGTGAATATGTCCTTCTGGGACAGGGACCCTACGAGCAGTACTTC,CASSEYVLLGQGPYEQYF
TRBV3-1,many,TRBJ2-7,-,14,TGTGCCAGCAGCCAAGACAGGACCCTCTACGAGCAGTACTTC,CASSQDRTLYEQYF
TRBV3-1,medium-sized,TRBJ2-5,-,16,TGTGCCAGCAGCCAAGATATTGGACTGATGACTGGGACCCAGTACTTC,CASSQDIGLMTGTQYF
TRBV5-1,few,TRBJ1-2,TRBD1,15,TGCGCCAGCAGCCCAGGGGGACAGGGCGCGGACGGCTACACCTTC,CASSPGGQGADGYTF